The T cell receptor (beta chain) described here comes from a study of T cells after yellow fever vaccination. MiXCR, run by TCRdb on the 5' RACE reads, gives a single entry per CDR3 protein. The sample records more than 65,000 distinct CDR3 sequences, roughly 7% being singletons. This clonotype was picked up many times. V lost 7 bases to trimming and J lost 4 bases, with 16 bases between them. Germline V gene data show CDR1 as SNHLY and CDR2 as FYNNEI. There are 14 residues in the CDR3. V is TRBV2 and J is TRBJ1-2, with a weak D call TRBD1 (5 bases). The receptor comes from a man between 18 and 35 years old who received the YFV17D yellow fever vaccine. Sequencing used CD8+ T cells sorted from PBMCs, obtained more than 8 days after the first yellow fever vaccination. The CDR3 loop is CASIPPDGGYGYTF. The CDR3 coding sequence is TGTGCCAGCATCCCGCCCGACGGGGGCTATGGCTACACCTTC.